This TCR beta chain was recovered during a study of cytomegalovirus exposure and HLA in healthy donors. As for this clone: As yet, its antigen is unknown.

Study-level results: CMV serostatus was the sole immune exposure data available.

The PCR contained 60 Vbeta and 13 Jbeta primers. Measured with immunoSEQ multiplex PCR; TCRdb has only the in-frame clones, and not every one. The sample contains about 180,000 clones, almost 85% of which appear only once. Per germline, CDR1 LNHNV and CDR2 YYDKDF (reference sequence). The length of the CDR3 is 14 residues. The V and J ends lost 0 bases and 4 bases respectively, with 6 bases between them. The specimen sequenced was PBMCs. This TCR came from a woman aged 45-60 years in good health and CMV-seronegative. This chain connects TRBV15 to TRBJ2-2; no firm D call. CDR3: CATSRDRSTGELFF. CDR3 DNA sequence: TGTGCCACCAGCAGAGATCGGAGCACCGGGGAGCTGTTTTTT.